This TCR beta chain emerged from a study of beta chain features in type 1 diabetes. TCRB transcripts that were expressed got sequenced, as all of the isolated RNA had been reverse transcribed. Assay used: immunoSEQ multiplex PCR; TCRdb lists only in-frame clones, some missing. The table has 500,000 to 700,000 clones, around 15% seen once. Notes on this clone: The junction differs from germline at one of its ends, possibly a read error.

The TCR sequence derives from a young man in good health. The sample consisted of naive CD4+ T cells from blood.

CDR3 sequence reads: CASSLTPGRADF. Here the CDR3 DNA reads TGCGCCAGCAGCTTGACCCCGGGACGGGCCGACTTT. The chain has TRBV5-1 and TRBJ1-1, with D maybe TRBD1 (5 bases). The CDR3 has 12 residues. CDR1 and CDR2 from the germline V gene are SGHRS and YFSETQ.